This TCR beta chain was found in a study of blood T cell repertoires in COVID-19. Study overall: The samples span acute and convalescent COVID-19 from the United States, Italy and Spain. T cells, B-cell-depleted T cells, or PBMCs provided the cDNA or gDNA that served as material.

CDR3 size: 17 residues. Germline-derived CDR1 and CDR2 are SGHTS and YDEGEE. Trimming shortened V by 4 bases and J by 3 bases, and 20 bases separated the two germline ends. In the original analysis: Researchers report that nucleated cell counts were estimated from reference gene primer amplification. Using immunoSEQ multiplex PCR, the repertoire was profiled, and TCRdb retains in-frame clones only, with some absent. V and J calls and clone size are given by that table; D and trimming were obtained from the DNA. This table has about 74,000 clones, about 88% appearing once. The TCR sequence derives from a man between 70 and 80 years old with active or convalescent COVID-19. V usage is TRBV5-8 and J usage is TRBJ2-1, with D possibly TRBD1 on 6 matching bases. The sample taken for sequencing was peripheral blood. CDR3 loop: CASSPFLGRGGYNEQFF. The CDR3 nucleotides read TGTGCCAGCAGCCCCTTTCTGGGGAGAGGGGGCTACAATGAGCAGTTCTTC.